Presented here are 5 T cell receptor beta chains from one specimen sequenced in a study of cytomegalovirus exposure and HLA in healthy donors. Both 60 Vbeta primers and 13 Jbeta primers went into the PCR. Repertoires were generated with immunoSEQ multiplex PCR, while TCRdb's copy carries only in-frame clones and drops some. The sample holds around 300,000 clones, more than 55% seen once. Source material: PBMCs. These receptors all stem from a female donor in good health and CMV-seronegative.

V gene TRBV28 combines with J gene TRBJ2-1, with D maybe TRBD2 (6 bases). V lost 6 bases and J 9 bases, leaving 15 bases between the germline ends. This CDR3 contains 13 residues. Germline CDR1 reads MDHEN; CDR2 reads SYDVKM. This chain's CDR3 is CASSTRRRGEQFF. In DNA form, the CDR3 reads TGTGCCAGCAGCACGCGAAGGAGGGGTGAGCAGTTCTTC.

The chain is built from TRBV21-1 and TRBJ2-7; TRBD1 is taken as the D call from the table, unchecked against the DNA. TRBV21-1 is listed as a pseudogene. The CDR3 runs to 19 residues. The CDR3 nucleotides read TGTGCCAGCAGCAAACTACAAAGGATCAGGGTAGGGGTTTCCTACGAGCAGTACTTC. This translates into CASSKLQRIRVGVSYEQYF.

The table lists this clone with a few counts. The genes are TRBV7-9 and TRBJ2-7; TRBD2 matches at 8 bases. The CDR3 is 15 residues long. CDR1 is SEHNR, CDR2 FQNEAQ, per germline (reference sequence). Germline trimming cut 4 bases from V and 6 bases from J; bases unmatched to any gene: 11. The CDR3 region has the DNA TGTGCCAGCAGCTCCCTCGGGGGGGCCCGTCTCGAGCAGTACTTC. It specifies CASSSLGGARLEQYF.

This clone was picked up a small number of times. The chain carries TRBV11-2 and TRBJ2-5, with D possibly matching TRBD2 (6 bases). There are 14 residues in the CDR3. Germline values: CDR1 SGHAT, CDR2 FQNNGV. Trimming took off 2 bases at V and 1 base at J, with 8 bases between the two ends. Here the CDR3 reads CASSLHSGQETQYF. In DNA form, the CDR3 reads TGTGCCAGCAGCTTACATAGCGGCCAAGAGACCCAGTACTTC.

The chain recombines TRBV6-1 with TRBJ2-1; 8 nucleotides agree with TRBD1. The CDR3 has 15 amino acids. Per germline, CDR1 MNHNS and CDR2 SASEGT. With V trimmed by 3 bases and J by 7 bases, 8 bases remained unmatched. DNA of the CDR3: TGTGCCAGCAGTGAGGTCGGCAGGGGGCAGAATGAGCAGTTCTTC. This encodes CASSEVGRGQNEQFF.